A selection of T cell receptor beta chains follows, all from one sample in a study of patients and donors after allogeneic stem cell transplantation. TCRdb reprocessed the RT-PCR reads with MiXCR, giving one entry per CDR3 protein. Among some 880,000 distinct CDR3 sequences listed, over 15% were seen once. The sequenced material came from blood, either unsorted or a sorted T cell fraction (not recorded which). All receptors come from a human donor who was either an allogeneic HSCT recipient or a stem cell or donor lymphocyte infusion donor (not recorded which). It is not recorded whose cells these are; they may come from a transplant donor. Each CDR3 is given with its conserved first and last residue. Each record gives: J gene, clone size, V gene, D gene, CDR3 DNA, CDR3 protein. The D gene is left open where the match is weak. Size tells how often a clone was seen (once, few, many) or the class of an expanded clone, and some rows leave it out.

TRBJ2-7 | few | TRBV5-1 | TRBD1 | TGCGCCAGCAGCCCGGGTGGGGACAGGGTACGCGAGCAGTACTTC | CASSPGGDRVREQYF
TRBJ1-6 | few | TRBV2 | TRBD1 | TGTGCCAGCAGTGAAGTGGGACAGGACGGCTCACCCCTCCACTTT | CASSEVGQDGSPLHF
TRBJ2-5 | few | TRBV12-3/TRBV12-4 | . | TGTGCCAGCAGTTTTCACCCAGATCGTCAGTACTTC | CASSFHPDRQYF
TRBJ2-2 | few | TRBV12-3/TRBV12-4 | . | TGTGCCAGCAGTGCCTTGGAAACTAACACCGGGGAGCTGTTTTTT | CASSALETNTGELFF
TRBJ2-5 | . | TRBV11-2 | . | TGTGCCAGCAGCTTAATTGTGGGGCGGTTGCAAGAGACCCAGTACTTC | CASSLIVGRLQETQYF
TRBJ2-3 | once | TRBV5-1 | TRBD2 | TGCGCCAGCAGCACGCGGGCGGGCGGGGGGCGTCGAGATACGCAGTATTTT | CASSTRAGGGRRDTQYF
TRBJ2-7 | . | TRBV11-2 | TRBD1 | TGTGCCAGCAGTCGGAGCTGGGACAGCTCACAAACCTACGAGCAGTACTTC | CASSRSWDSSQTYEQYF
TRBJ1-6 | many | TRBV9 | . | TGTGCCAGCAGCGTATCGTTCAGCTCCTATAATTCACCCCTCCACTTT | CASSVSFSSYNSPLHF
TRBJ1-5 | . | TRBV4-2 | TRBD1 | TGTGCCAGCAGCCAAGGGGGACAGGGGGCGCGGGGTCAGCCCCAGCATTTT | CASSQGGQGARGQPQHF
TRBJ2-3 | . | TRBV18 | TRBD1 | TGTGCCAGCTCACCTCCGGGACAGGGGGACCAGTATTTT | CASSPPGQGDQYF
TRBJ2-1 | few | TRBV3-1 | . | TGTGCCAGCAGCCACGAGGGTGGGGGCTTGAATGAGCAGTTCTTC | CASSHEGGGLNEQFF
TRBJ2-1 | few | TRBV12-3/TRBV12-4 | TRBD2 | TGTGCCAGCAGTGGGGGGGGTGGAGTTAGGAACAATGAGCAGTTCTTC | CASSGGGGVRNNEQFF
TRBJ2-5 | . | TRBV11-1 | . | TGTGCCAGCAGCTACTACGGCTTCTTGGGTGGCAAACAAGAGACCCAGTACTTC | CASSYYGFLGGKQETQYF
TRBJ2-1 | . | TRBV6-2/TRBV6-3 | TRBD2 | TGTGCCAGCAGTTATATGACTAGCGGGGGTTTGAGGCGGGAGCAGTTCTTC | CASSYMTSGGLRREQFF
TRBJ2-3 | . | TRBV12-3/TRBV12-4 | . | TGTGCCAGCAGCCCGACCCGGGCAGATACGCAGTATTTT | CASSPTRADTQYF
TRBJ2-2 | many | TRBV12-3/TRBV12-4 | . | TGTGCCAGCACCCTCAGGGCCGGGGAGCTGTTTTTT | CASTLRAGELFF